A selection of T cell receptor beta chains follows, all from one sample in a study of cytomegalovirus exposure and HLA in healthy donors. Profiled with immunoSEQ multiplex PCR; TCRdb holds only in-frame clones, not every one. The sample consists of about 330,000 clones, roughly 88% of them appearing once. The sequenced sample was PBMCs. These TCRs come from a woman aged 18 to 35 in good health and CMV-seronegative. CDR3s include the opening cysteine and the closing phenylalanine or tryptophan. D genes are given only for firm matches. Clone size is shown for a subset of rows, as once, few, many or a class of expanded clone.

>TRBV6-5|TRBJ1-2|NA|NA
CASSLEGRGLGGYTF
TGTGCCAGCAGTTTGGAGGGACGGGGTTTAGGGGGCTACACCTTC
>TRBV9|TRBJ2-6|NA|NA
CASSVAGSSGANVLTF
TGTGCCAGCAGCGTAGCGGGGAGCTCTGGGGCCAACGTCCTGACTTTC
>TRBV6-6|TRBJ2-1|TRBD1|NA
CASQREVGTGLQFF
TGTGCCAGCCAAAGGGAGGTGGGGACAGGGTTGCAGTTCTTC
>TRBV7-2|TRBJ2-1|TRBD2|NA
CASSLVLADEQFF
TGTGCCAGCAGCTTAGTGCTAGCGGATGAGCAGTTCTTC
>TRBV4-3|TRBJ2-7|NA|few
CASSQATGTVRSYEQYF
TGCGCCAGCAGCCAGGCGACAGGCACGGTACGCTCCTACGAGCAGTACTTC
>TRBV5-1|TRBJ1-3|NA|once
CASSLALSSGNTIYF
TGCGCCAGCAGCTTGGCACTGAGCTCTGGAAACACCATATATTTT
>TRBV10-3|TRBJ2-7|TRBD1|few
CAISERQGPYEQYF
TGTGCCATCAGTGAGAGACAGGGTCCGTACGAGCAGTACTTC
>TRBV4-3|TRBJ2-1|TRBD2|NA
CASSHGSGRDNEQFF
TGCGCCAGCAGCCATGGCAGCGGGAGGGACAATGAGCAGTTCTTC
>TRBV11-2|TRBJ2-2|TRBD2|NA
CASSSQGLANTGELFF
TGTGCCAGCAGCTCACAGGGACTAGCGAACACCGGGGAGCTGTTTTTT
>TRBV19|TRBJ1-1|NA|NA
CASSIGAGNTEAFF
TGTGCCAGTAGTATAGGAGCGGGCAACACTGAAGCTTTCTTT
>TRBV7-8|TRBJ1-5|TRBD1|NA
CASSLARQGDQPQHF
TGTGCCAGCAGCTTAGCCCGACAGGGCGATCAGCCCCAGCATTTT
>TRBV19|TRBJ1-2|TRBD1|NA
CASSTLLPGGPTNYGYTF
TGTGCCAGTAGTACGCTCCTCCCAGGGGGCCCGACAAACTATGGCTACACCTTC
>TRBV9|TRBJ2-3|TRBD2|NA
CASSVGRTSSTDTQYF
TGTGCCAGCAGCGTAGGGCGGACTAGCAGCACAGATACGCAGTATTTT
>TRBV6-5|TRBJ1-1|TRBD1|few
CASSYDPGGTEAFF
TGTGCCAGCAGTTACGACCCAGGGGGCACTGAAGCTTTCTTT
>TRBV27|TRBJ2-5|TRBD2|NA
CASSLQDGLAQYF
TGTGCCAGCAGCTTGCAGGATGGACTAGCCCAGTACTTC
>TRBV7-2|TRBJ1-2|TRBD1|NA
CASLGGETNYGYTF
TGTGCCTCATTAGGGGGCGAAACTAACTATGGCTACACCTTC
>TRBV13|TRBJ1-5|NA|NA
CASSLGPVFNQPQHF
TGTGCCAGCAGCTTAGGACCGGTATTCAATCAGCCCCAGCATTTT
>TRBV27|TRBJ2-1|TRBD2|NA
CASSLGAGVSEQFF
TGTGCCAGCAGTCTCGGAGCGGGAGTGAGTGAGCAGTTCTTC
>TRBV4-1|TRBJ2-2|NA|NA
CASSQGSGANTGELFF
TGCGCCAGCAGCCAAGGGTCGGGAGCGAACACCGGGGAGCTGTTTTTT
>TRBV4-3|TRBJ2-6|NA|NA
CASSQMTTVGANVLTF
TGCGCCAGCAGCCAGATGACGACAGTTGGGGCCAACGTCCTGACTTTC
>TRBV5-4|TRBJ1-2|TRBD1|NA
CASSPIQGDGYTF
TGTGCCAGCAGCCCCATACAGGGGGATGGCTACACCTTC
>TRBV15|TRBJ1-5|NA|NA
CATSRKDQGNYQPQHF
TGTGCCACCAGCAGAAAAGACCAGGGTAATTATCAGCCCCAGCATTTT
>TRBV4-3|TRBJ2-2|NA|NA
CASSQDLTAQSELFF
TGCGCCAGCAGCCAAGATTTAACAGCTCAATCCGAGCTGTTTTTT
>TRBV27|TRBJ2-7|NA|NA
CASSNSAGQIVYEQYF
TGTGCCAGCAGTAACTCCGCGGGACAGATCGTCTACGAGCAGTACTTC
>TRBV6-5|TRBJ2-1|TRBD2|once
CASSPGLAGYNEQFF
TGTGCCAGCAGCCCCGGACTAGCGGGATACAATGAGCAGTTCTTC
>TRBV27|TRBJ2-1|TRBD2|NA
CASSGLAGGRYNEQFF
TGTGCCAGCAGCGGACTAGCGGGAGGGAGATACAATGAGCAGTTCTTC
>TRBV28|TRBJ2-1|NA|NA
CASLQARHEQFF
TGTGCCAGCCTACAGGCCCGGCATGAGCAGTTCTTC
>TRBV4-2|TRBJ2-7|NA|NA
CASSQDNYEQYF
TGTGCCAGCAGCCAAGATAACTACGAGCAGTACTTC
>TRBV4-1|TRBJ2-7|TRBD2|once
CASSHSGTTYEQYF
TGCGCCAGCAGCCATTCCGGGACTACCTACGAGCAGTACTTC
>TRBV27|TRBJ2-7|TRBD2|NA
CASSLLGLGREQYF
TGTGCCAGCAGTTTATTGGGACTAGGGCGCGAGCAGTACTTC
>TRBV27|TRBJ2-7|TRBD1|NA
CASSSTGTGDYEQYF
TGTGCCAGCAGTTCAACCGGGACAGGGGACTACGAGCAGTACTTC
>TRBV4-1|TRBJ1-5|NA|few
CASSQEQGGQPQHF
TGCGCCAGCAGCCAAGAGCAGGGCGGTCAGCCCCAGCATTTT
>TRBV7-9|TRBJ1-2|TRBD1|once
CASSPAGTGGEGYTF
TGTGCCAGCAGTCCCGCCGGGACAGGGGGGGAAGGCTACACCTTC
>TRBV6-5|TRBJ2-7|NA|NA
CATFPTGTPTYEQYF
TGTGCCACCTTCCCAACCGGGACACCTACCTACGAGCAGTACTTC
>TRBV6-4|TRBJ2-7|NA|NA
CASSAPGERRYEQYF
TGTGCCAGCAGCGCACCGGGCGAGCGGAGGTACGAGCAGTACTTC
>TRBV30|TRBJ2-2|NA|NA
CAWSSRQPTGELFF
TGTGCCTGGAGTTCCCGACAGCCCACCGGGGAGCTGTTTTTT
>TRBV2|TRBJ1-2|NA|NA
CASSPGLRNYGYTF
TGTGCCAGCAGCCCTGGACTGAGGAACTATGGCTACACCTTC
>TRBV6-5|TRBJ2-5|NA|NA
CASSYSIGGETQYF
TGTGCCAGCAGTTACTCGATCGGGGGAGAGACCCAGTACTTC
>TRBV7-2|TRBJ1-5|TRBD1|NA
CASSTGTGGLLDQPQHF
TGTGCCAGCAGCACAGGGACAGGGGGCCTCCTCGACCAGCCCCAGCATTTT
>TRBV9|TRBJ2-2|TRBD2|few
CASTTTSGGTGELFF
TGTGCCAGCACCACGACTAGCGGGGGTACCGGGGAGCTGTTTTTT